This passage covers 26 T cell receptor beta chains from one sample sequenced in a study of OX40 agonist ivuxolimab in advanced cancers. The library relied on the immunoSEQ multiplex PCR assay. TCRdb carries this immuneACCESS record with in-frame sequences only. Its versions omit some clonotypes, under half of them owing to an unresolved V gene in the studies checked, with the rest unexplained. This sample lists approximately 52,000 clones; around four fifths were detected once. The ten most abundant clones make up around 3.9% of the sample. The specimen was CD4+ or CD8+ T cells sorted from blood, collected in a trial of the OX40 agonist ivuxolimab. Every receptor here comes from an adult with an advanced solid tumor such as melanoma, head and neck, liver or kidney cancer.

This clone was seen just once. The genes are TRBV18 and TRBJ2-6; D is ambiguous. Trimming left V 3 bases short and J 0 bases short, with 6 bases between. Germline-derived CDR1 and CDR2 are KGHSH and LQKENI. The length of the CDR3 is 15 residues. CDR3 DNA sequence: TGTGCCAGCTCACCTATCATCTCTGGGGCCAACGTCCTGACTTTC. It translates to CASSPIISGANVLTF.

The chain employs TRBV5-1 and TRBJ1-5; no definite D call. The CDR3 has 14 residues. CDR1 and CDR2 from the germline V gene are SGHRS and YFSETQ. V was clipped by 0 bases and J by 5 bases, with 9 bases between them. The CDR3 spells CASSLVGSDQPQHF. In nucleotides, the CDR3 is TGCGCCAGCAGCTTGGTAGGGTCGGATCAGCCCCAGCATTTT.

V gene TRBV7-2 combines with J gene TRBJ1-5, with D maybe TRBD1 (6 bases). The CDR3 loop spans 14 amino acids. The ends were cut back, 1 base at V and 4 bases at J, with 8 bases in the middle. Germline-derived CDR1 and CDR2 are SGHTA and FQGNSA. CDR3 residues: CASSLVGGNQPQHF. CDR3 bases: TGTGCCAGCAGCTTAGTAGGGGGAAATCAGCCCCAGCATTTT.

The CDR3 sequence: CASSQTGFGTEAFF. The DNA of the CDR3 is TGTGCCAGCAGCCAGACAGGATTTGGCACTGAAGCTTTCTTT. The rearrangement joins TRBV7-9 to TRBJ1-1; maybe TRBD1 (6 bases). The CDR3 contains 14 residues. The V gene lost 5 bases and the J gene lost 4 bases, with 14 bases spanning the gap. Germline CDR1 and CDR2: SEHNR and FQNEAQ (reference sequence).

The rearrangement uses TRBV9 and TRBJ1-5, with a weak D call TRBD1 (5 bases). From germline, CDR1 is SGDLS and CDR2 YYNGEE. V lost 4 bases, J lost 7 bases, and 15 bases lay in between. CDR3 length: 14 amino acids. This CDR3 is CASSRGVGDQPQHF. The CDR3 region has the DNA TGTGCCAGCAGCCGGGGCGTGGGGGACCAGCCCCAGCATTTT.

This clone was seen only a few times. Written as DNA, the CDR3 is TGTGCCAGCCTGGGGGTTGTAACTGAAGCTTTCTTT. It translates to CASLGVVTEAFF. The V call is TRBV19, the J call TRBJ1-1; possible D gene TRBD1, 5 bases. Germline V lookup: CDR1 LNHDA, CDR2 SQIVND (reference sequence). The CDR3 totals 12 residues. Deletions cut 9 bases from V and 5 bases from J, with 13 bases between.

This sequence joins TRBV19 and TRBJ2-5; D is unclear. Deletions cut 5 bases from V and 5 bases from J, with 12 bases between. Germline CDR1 is LNHDA and CDR2 is SQIVND (reference sequence). The CDR3 contains 13 residues. The CDR3 is CASSVERWETQYF. As DNA, the CDR3 is TGTGCCAGTAGTGTGGAGAGGTGGGAGACCCAGTACTTC.

The V gene is TRBV28, the J gene TRBJ2-7; the D call may be TRBD1 or TRBD2 (5 bases each). CDR1 is MDHEN, CDR2 SYDVKM, per germline. Trimming cost V 3 bases and J 2 bases, with 17 bases left between them. The CDR3 runs to 16 residues. CDR3 sequence (DNA): TGTGCCAGCAGTTTTTCCGGGACGGTGAGCACCTACGAGCAGTACTTC. Translating it yields CASSFSGTVSTYEQYF.

This chain links TRBV4-2 with TRBJ1-5; D gene unclear. Germline assignment: CDR1 LGHNA and CDR2 YNFKEQ. The CDR3 spans 15 residues. The V end was cut by 2 bases, the J end by 4 bases, with 12 bases between. CDR3 protein: CASSQISGNNQPQHF. CDR3 nucleotide sequence: TGTGCCAGCAGCCAAATCTCGGGGAATAATCAGCCCCAGCATTTT.

The gene calls are TRBV5-5 and TRBJ1-5; D perhaps matches TRBD1 (5 bases). The germline V and J ends were trimmed by 4 bases and 1 base, with 15 bases remaining between them. The CDR3 consists of 16 residues. Germline V CDR1 and CDR2: SGHKS, YYEKEE (reference sequence). The CDR3 loop is CASSPQQGSSNQPQHF. The CDR3 DNA sequence: TGTGCCAGCAGCCCCCAGCAGGGATCAAGCAATCAGCCCCAGCATTTT.

The gene calls are TRBV7-2 and TRBJ1-2, with a possible D match to TRBD1 (5 bases). CDR1 is SGHTA and CDR2 is FQGNSA in the germline V gene. This CDR3 spans 14 amino acids. V was clipped by 5 bases and J by 7 bases, with 17 bases between them. The CDR3 here is CASSPPRQGAGYTF. CDR3 sequence (DNA): TGTGCCAGCAGCCCTCCCCGGCAGGGTGCTGGCTACACCTTC. The full variable domain, completed using reference TRBV7-2 and TRBJ1-2, is GAGVSQSPSNKVTEKGKDVELRCDPISGHTALYWYRQSLGQGLEFLIYFQGNSAPDKSGLPSDRFSAERTGGSVSTLTIQRTQQEDSAVYLCASSPPRQGAGYTFGSGTRLTVV.

V usage is TRBV6-1 and J usage is TRBJ2-7; TRBD1 matches at 9 bases. This CDR3 is built from 13 residues. In germline, CDR1 is MNHNS, CDR2 SASEGT. With 6 bases clipped from V and 5 bases from J, the junction kept 5 bases outside the gene matches. This chain's CDR3 is CASRGDREHEQYF. Written as DNA, the CDR3 is TGTGCCAGCAGGGGGGACAGGGAGCACGAGCAGTACTTC.

The chain links TRBV30 to TRBJ1-5; a weak D match, TRBD1 (5 bases). The length of the CDR3 is 15 residues. The germline V gene encodes CDR1 GTSNPN and CDR2 SVGIG (reference sequence). The V end was cut by 4 bases, the J end by 5 bases, with 18 bases between. In DNA, the CDR3 is TGTGCCTGGACCCCAGTGGGGGGGGGACATCAGCCCCAGCATTTT. Its protein is CAWTPVGGGHQPQHF.

V and J are TRBV28 and TRBJ1-5, with 9 bases identical to TRBD1. The CDR3 consists of 16 residues. CDR1 MDHEN and CDR2 SYDVKM come from the germline V gene. The trim removed 6 bases at V and 2 bases at J, leaving 8 bases unmatched. The CDR3 region has the DNA TGTGCCAGCAGAGCTCAACAGGGGGCAGGCAATCAGCCCCAGCATTTT. Translating it yields CASRAQQGAGNQPQHF.

The chain joins TRBV7-8 to TRBJ1-1; the D gene is possibly TRBD1 (5 bases). V gave up 5 bases and J gave up 1 base, with 14 bases separating them. CDR3 size: 15 residues. CDR1 and CDR2 (germline): SGHVS, FQNEAQ. CDR3 sequence reads: CASSLRQLENTEAFF. Here the CDR3 DNA reads TGTGCCAGCAGCCTACGACAGCTTGAGAACACTGAAGCTTTCTTT.

The genes are TRBV21-1 and TRBJ2-3; the tabulated D call, TRBD1, remains unverified against the DNA. TRBV21-1 is noted as a pseudogene. The CDR3 length is 13 residues. The CDR3 DNA follows: TGTGCCACCCCCTTCAGGGGCACAGATACGCAGTATTTT. Encoded protein: CATPFRGTDTQYF.

Turning to this clone: At one boundary the junction diverges from the germline segment, which might be a read error. The J gene is TRBJ2-7, the V gene TRBV7-7; TRBD1 might be the D (6 bases). Germline CDR1 reads SSHAT; CDR2 reads FNYEAQ (reference sequence). The CDR3 extends over 14 amino acids. This CDR3 is CASSLSRDTYEQYF. The DNA for the CDR3 is TGTGCTAGCAGCTTATCCAGGGACACCTACGAGCAGTACTTC. Using reference TRBV7-7 and TRBJ2-7 for the parts outside the CDR3, the full variable domain is GAGVSQSPRYKVTKRGQDVTLRCDPISSHATLYWYQQALGQGPEFLTYFNYEAQPDKSGLPSDRFSAERPEGSISTLTIQRTEQRDSAMYRCASSLSRDTYEQYFGPGTRLTVT.

J is TRBJ2-7 and V is TRBV19; D call uncertain. The CDR3 extends over 15 amino acids. Germline V gene sequence: CDR1 LNHDA, CDR2 SQIVND (reference sequence). V lost 5 bases and J 4 bases, leaving 18 bases between the germline ends. CDR3 loop: CASSFGVRQLYEQYF. In DNA form, the CDR3 reads TGTGCCAGTAGTTTCGGTGTCCGCCAGTTATACGAGCAGTACTTC.

The genes are TRBV28 and TRBJ2-7; 8 nucleotides match TRBD2. The trim removed 4 bases at V and 3 bases at J, leaving 8 bases unmatched. This CDR3 comprises 15 residues. Germline CDR1 reads MDHEN; CDR2 reads SYDVKM. The CDR3 loop reads CASSSPGLVGYEQYF. As DNA, the CDR3 is TGTGCCAGCAGTTCGCCGGGACTAGTGGGCTACGAGCAGTACTTC. Based on the CDR3 plus reference TRBV28 and TRBJ2-7, the full variable domain is DVKVTQSSRYLVKRTGEKVFLECVQDMDHENMFWYRQDPGLGLRLIYFSYDVKMKEKGDIPEGYSVSREKKERFSLILESASTNQTSMYLCASSSPGLVGYEQYFGPGTRLTVT.

In its sample, this clone was seen once. The chain carries TRBV7-2 and TRBJ2-7; 15 positions agree with TRBD2. The germline gives CDR1 SGHTA, CDR2 FQGNSA. The CDR3 consists of 16 residues. Trimming removed 3 bases from V and 4 bases from J; junction bases left unmatched: 4. CDR3 coding DNA: TGTGCCAGCAGCTTCGGGACTAGCGGGGGGCAATACGAGCAGTACTTC. This translates into CASSFGTSGGQYEQYF.

The genes are TRBV15 and TRBJ1-6; tentative D call: TRBD1 (6 bases). The germline CDR1 and CDR2 sequences are LNHNV and YYDKDF (reference sequence). The V and J ends lost 1 base and 8 bases respectively, with 18 bases between them. The CDR3 loop spans 17 amino acids. The CDR3 DNA is TGTGCCACCAGCAGAGGTCCCGATCAGGGGTGGGATTCACCCCTCCACTTT. It encodes CATSRGPDQGWDSPLHF.

This clone was seen a few times. The V call is TRBV14, the J call TRBJ2-7, with TRBD1 identical over 8 bases. Germline loops: CDR1 SGHDN, CDR2 FVKESK. The CDR3 is 20 amino acids. V shed 0 bases and J 7 bases; nucleotides not matched to a gene: 23. CDR3 amino acids: CASSQEDWQGAQSSPGEQYF. DNA for the CDR3: TGTGCCAGCAGCCAAGAGGATTGGCAGGGGGCACAATCCTCACCGGGGGAGCAGTACTTC.

V is TRBV19 and J is TRBJ2-2; 10 bases line up with TRBD1. CDR1 is LNHDA and CDR2 is SQIVND in the germline V gene (reference sequence). This CDR3 is built from 16 residues. V dropped 5 bases and J dropped 4; count of bases not matched to a gene: 7. The CDR3 DNA sequence: TGTGCCAGTAGTCCTTGGGGACAGGGGCGCACCGGGGAGCTGTTTTTT. Translated, it gives CASSPWGQGRTGELFF.

In its sample, this clone was seen a few times. This chain uses TRBV18 with TRBJ1-2, with D unclear. V was clipped by 1 base and J by 6 bases, with 3 bases between them. The germline V gene encodes CDR1 KGHSH and CDR2 LQKENI. The CDR3 contains 11 residues. Written as DNA, the CDR3 is TGTGCCAGCTCACCACAGGATGGCTACACCTTC. The encoded protein is CASSPQDGYTF.

The rearrangement links TRBV7-6 to TRBJ1-5; 8 bases agree with TRBD1. Germline values: CDR1 SGHVS, CDR2 FNYEAQ. The V and J ends lost 3 bases and 0 bases, in that order; junction bases with no gene match: 10. This CDR3 is 18 amino acids long. CDR3 DNA sequence: TGTGCCAGCAGCTTTGGGATCCGGGACAGGAGTAGCAATCAGCCCCAGCATTTT. As protein: CASSFGIRDRSSNQPQHF. Complete variable domain (other parts from reference TRBV7-6 and TRBJ1-5): GAGVSQSPRYKVTKRGQDVALRCDPISGHVSLYWYRQALGQGPEFLTYFNYEAQQDKSGLPNDRFSAERPEGSISTLTIQRTEQRDSAMYRCASSFGIRDRSSNQPQHFGDGTRLSIL.

This clone was seen a few times. This chain joins TRBV9 and TRBJ1-6; D unclear. Germline values: CDR1 SGDLS, CDR2 YYNGEE. The CDR3 is 15 amino acids. The germline V and J ends were trimmed by 4 bases and 5 bases, with 13 bases remaining between them. The CDR3 loop reads CASSLTGGNNSPLHF. CDR3 bases: TGTGCCAGCAGCTTAACGGGAGGAAATAATTCACCCCTCCACTTT.